The entry below gives a single T cell receptor (beta chain) sequence along with its context. Original processing notes: Reference gene primer amplification gave estimated nucleated cell counts. Measured with immunoSEQ multiplex PCR; TCRdb has only the in-frame clones, and not every one. For V, J and clone size, that table is used; D and trimming come from the DNA. The sample has 300,000 to 400,000 clones, around nine tenths seen once. This CDR3 contains 17 residues. CDR1 is SGHTA and CDR2 is FQGNSA in the germline V gene. V was shortened by 6 bases and J by 0 bases, with 20 bases between the two germline ends. The data stem from a study of blood T cell repertoires in COVID-19. Study as a whole: Some COVID-19 samples were acute and others convalescent; all came from the United States, Italy and Spain. Nucleic acid was either cDNA or gDNA, and it came from T cells, B-cell-depleted T cells, or PBMCs.

Input material: peripheral blood. The rearrangement joins TRBV7-2 to TRBJ1-2, with D perhaps TRBD1 (5 bases). This TCR derives from a woman between 18 and 29 years old who had recovered from COVID-19. The CDR3 DNA sequence: TGTGCCAGCAGTATCACGGGGGATTTCTTAACTAACTATGGCTACACCTTC. The encoded protein is CASSITGDFLTNYGYTF.